Sequencing of this TCR beta chain was carried out in a study of blood T cell repertoires in COVID-19. Study-level background: The United States, Italy and Spain provided the acute and convalescent COVID-19 samples. Sources were T cells, B-cell-depleted T cells, or PBMCs; the material itself was cDNA or gDNA.

Germline lookup yields CDR1 MDHEN and CDR2 SYDVKM. The CDR3 consists of 14 residues. Trimming removed 2 bases from V and 0 bases from J, with 6 bases in between. In the authors' methods: The assay estimated nucleated cells by amplifying reference gene primers. Assay used: immunoSEQ multiplex PCR; TCRdb lists only in-frame clones, some missing. That table supplies the V and J calls and clone size; D and trimming were determined from the DNA. The data show around 260,000 clones, approximately 86% seen once. The receptor comes from a man between 18 and 35 years old with active or convalescent COVID-19. The sequenced material came from peripheral blood. This chain joins TRBV28 and TRBJ2-3; no firm D call. The CDR3 reads CASSLDTSTDTQYF. As DNA, the CDR3 is TGTGCCAGCAGTTTAGACACTAGCACAGATACGCAGTATTTT.